What follows describes a single T cell receptor beta chain. The antigen is not known. Donors were healthy HIV-negative adults without recently reported acute infections or vaccinations. This entry belongs to a study of shared clonotypes between healthy human individuals. Authors' methods: Filtering differed since immunoSEQ provided only junctions, with no quality scores. Sequencing used immunoSEQ multiplex PCR; TCRdb keeps in-frame clones, though not all of them. V and J calls and clone size are copied from that table; D and trimming were computed from the DNA. The sample has 450,000 to 600,000 clones, around 79% seen once. General study results and limits: Owing to a small donor count, the genetic and exposure-history diversity represented was limited. Exclusively blood specimens were collected; tissue repertoires likely differ.

Per the germline V gene, CDR1 is SGDLS and CDR2 is YYNGEE. The CDR3 consists of 15 residues. Trimming took 0 bases from V and 1 from J, leaving 9 bases between them. The J gene is TRBJ2-3, the V gene TRBV9; D not certain. This sequence originates from a woman aged 40-49 years in good health. Some clones in this sample may be carry-over from other donors' samples. The sequenced sample was PBMCs. The DNA of the CDR3 is TGTGCCAGCAGCGTAGGGTTCAGAGGCACAGATACGCAGTATTTT. Translating it yields CASSVGFRGTDTQYF.